This TCR beta chain was sequenced for a study of blood T cell repertoires in COVID-19. Individuals drawn from some 25 US areas were roughly 18 to 89 years old. Allocation to cohorts depended on clinical history reported by the participants. The CDR3 runs 11 residues. The V end lost 7 bases, the J end lost 4 bases, and 5 bases lay between the germline ends. Germline V gives CDR1 MRHNA, CDR2 SNTAGT. Original methodology: Amplification of reference gene primers was used by the study to estimate nucleated cell counts. Some clones are missing from TCRdb's copy, which holds only in-frame ones; the method was immunoSEQ multiplex PCR. V and J calls and clone size are given by that table; D and trimming were obtained from the DNA. The sample contains a few hundred thousand clones, approximately 80% of which appear only once.

V is TRBV6-4 and J is TRBJ1-5; no reliable D call. Source material: PBMCs or T cells enriched from blood (not recorded which). This TCR came from a woman aged 40 to 50 with acute COVID-19. The CDR3 reads CASTVNQPQHF. CDR3 nucleotides: TGTGCCAGCACAGTAAATCAGCCCCAGCATTTT.